This is a list of T cell receptor beta chains from one sample in a study of blood T cell repertoires in COVID-19. Some clones are missing from TCRdb's copy, which holds only in-frame ones; the method was immunoSEQ multiplex PCR. This table holds 140,000 to 150,000 clones, around 80% found once. Source material: peripheral blood. Receptors were obtained from a human donor in a cohort sampled during active COVID-19. The CDR3 runs from the conserved cysteine through the conserved F or W. The D gene is left open where the match is weak. Part of the rows lack a size; the others show once, few, many or a class for expanded clones.

once | TRBJ1-3 | 13 | TRBV5-4 | - | CASSSQSGNTIYF | TGTGCCAGCAGCTCTCAGTCTGGAAACACCATATATTTT
- | TRBJ1-1 | 14 | TRBV4-3 | - | CASSLQGGRTEAFF | TGCGCCAGCAGCCTCCAAGGAGGAAGAACTGAAGCTTTCTTT
- | TRBJ2-1 | 14 | TRBV15 | TRBD1 | CATSRRDSYNEQFF | TGTGCCACCAGCAGACGGGACAGCTACAATGAGCAGTTCTTC
- | TRBJ2-5 | 17 | TRBV19 | - | CASSTPGTGSRGETQYF | TGTGCCAGTAGTACCCCCGGCACGGGGAGCAGGGGAGAGACCCAGTACTTC
once | TRBJ2-5 | 14 | TRBV3-1/TRBV3-2 | - | CASSLKVGGETQYF | TGTGCCAGCAGCCTCAAAGTGGGGGGAGAGACCCAGTACTTC
- | TRBJ1-4 | 16 | TRBV19 | - | CASSTPGGPVDEKLFF | TGTGCCAGTAGTACCCCCGGGGGGCCGGTGGATGAAAAACTGTTTTTT
- | TRBJ2-3 | 15 | TRBV6-5 | TRBD2 | CASSPGGAGTDTQYF | TGTGCCAGCAGCCCGGGGGGGGCTGGCACAGATACGCAGTATTTT
- | TRBJ1-5 | 17 | TRBV19 | - | CASSIVGQVRLNQPQHF | TGTGCCAGTAGTATAGTGGGGCAGGTACGACTGAATCAGCCCCAGCATTTT
- | TRBJ1-1 | 12 | TRBV11-2 | TRBD1 | CASSPTGAQAFF | TGTGCCAGCAGCCCGACAGGGGCCCAAGCTTTCTTT
- | TRBJ2-2 | 16 | TRBV28 | TRBD1 | CASSSGQMSNTGELFF | TGTGCCAGCAGTTCGGGACAGATGTCGAACACCGGGGAGCTGTTTTTT
- | TRBJ2-1 | 11 | TRBV20-1 | - | CSAAGYNEQFF | TGCAGTGCTGCGGGATACAATGAGCAGTTCTTC
- | TRBJ1-5 | 14 | TRBV28 | - | CASRLNYSNQPQHF | TGTGCCAGCAGATTAAATTATAGCAATCAGCCCCAGCATTTT
- | TRBJ2-7 | 16 | TRBV7-2 | - | CASSLASGQSTYEQYF | TGTGCCAGCAGCTTAGCTTCAGGACAATCGACCTACGAGCAGTACTTC
- | TRBJ1-5 | 14 | TRBV28 | - | CASSLVRTDQPQHF | TGTGCCAGCAGTTTGGTACGGACTGATCAGCCCCAGCATTTT
few | TRBJ1-2 | 13 | TRBV18 | - | CASSPGGDYGYTF | TGTGCCAGCTCACCAGGAGGGGACTATGGCTACACCTTC
- | TRBJ1-1 | 15 | TRBV3-1/TRBV3-2 | - | CASGPTGGWNTEAFF | TGTGCCAGCGGACCGACGGGGGGCTGGAACACTGAAGCTTTCTTT
few | TRBJ2-2 | 14 | TRBV5-1 | TRBD1 | CASAGQATTGELFF | TGCGCCAGCGCAGGACAGGCGACCACCGGGGAGCTGTTTTTT
- | TRBJ1-1 | 14 | TRBV18 | - | CASSPARGNAEAFF | TGTGCCAGCTCACCAGCCAGGGGAAATGCTGAAGCTTTCTTT
few | TRBJ2-5 | 14 | TRBV4-2 | - | CASSQAGHKQTQYF | TGTGCCAGCAGCCAAGCGGGACATAAGCAGACCCAGTACTTC
- | TRBJ2-1 | 19 | TRBV3-1/TRBV3-2 | TRBD2 | CASRPGTSGGTSSYNEQFF | TGTGCCAGCAGGCCCGGGACTAGCGGGGGCACCAGCTCCTACAATGAGCAGTTCTTC
- | TRBJ2-5 | 13 | TRBV9 | - | CASNLQGGETQYF | TGTGCCAGCAACCTACAGGGAGGGGAGACCCAGTACTTC
- | TRBJ2-7 | 15 | TRBV19 | - | CASSPLRDNSYEQYF | TGTGCCAGTAGTCCCCTCCGGGACAACTCCTACGAGCAGTACTTC
- | TRBJ2-7 | 14 | TRBV19 | TRBD1 | CASSSLQGAYEQYF | TGTGCCAGTAGTAGTCTGCAGGGGGCCTACGAGCAGTACTTC
- | TRBJ2-3 | 14 | TRBV5-1 | - | CASSREQHTDTQYF | TGCGCCAGCAGCCGGGAACAGCACACAGATACGCAGTATTTT
- | TRBJ2-7 | 12 | TRBV30 | - | CAWSVRGNEQYF | TGTGCCTGGAGTGTACGAGGGAACGAGCAGTACTTC
- | TRBJ2-1 | 15 | TRBV2 | TRBD2 | CASRRTSGGTGEQFF | TGTGCCAGCAGGAGGACTAGCGGGGGGACTGGTGAGCAGTTCTTC
- | TRBJ2-1 | 16 | TRBV5-1 | TRBD2 | CASSSDLGAGGREQFF | TGCGCCAGCAGCTCCGACCTAGGGGCGGGGGGCCGAGAGCAGTTCTTC
- | TRBJ1-2 | 16 | TRBV4-3 | TRBD1 | CASSPNLGQGGSGYTF | TGCGCCAGCAGCCCTAACCTTGGACAGGGTGGGAGTGGCTACACCTTC
- | TRBJ2-1 | 17 | TRBV7-3 | TRBD2 | CASSRTSGGATYNEQFF | TGTGCCAGCAGCCGGACTAGCGGGGGGGCCACCTACAATGAGCAGTTCTTC
- | TRBJ1-4 | 13 | TRBV30 | - | CAWARGAGEKLFF | TGTGCCTGGGCGCGAGGAGCGGGAGAAAAACTGTTTTTT
- | TRBJ2-1 | 15 | TRBV5-6 | TRBD2 | CASIGLAGGGNEQFF | TGTGCCAGCATCGGACTAGCGGGGGGAGGGAATGAGCAGTTCTTC
- | TRBJ1-1 | 12 | TRBV10-3 | TRBD1 | CATLQGGTEAFF | TGTGCCACCCTACAGGGGGGGACTGAAGCTTTCTTT
once | TRBJ1-2 | 14 | TRBV19 | TRBD1 | CASTRDRIPDGYTF | TGTGCCAGTACCCGGGACAGGATCCCCGATGGCTACACCTTC
- | TRBJ1-1 | 15 | TRBV7-8 | - | CASSTFLQGNTEAFF | TGTGCCAGCAGCACCTTTCTCCAGGGGAACACTGAAGCTTTCTTT
- | TRBJ2-2 | 16 | TRBV2 | - | CASSPAARWEAGELFF | TGTGCCAGCAGTCCCGCGGCGCGTTGGGAGGCCGGGGAGCTGTTTTTT
- | TRBJ1-3 | 15 | TRBV9 | TRBD1 | CASSPTGKVGNTIYF | TGTGCCAGCAGCCCGACAGGGAAAGTTGGAAACACCATATATTTT
- | TRBJ2-2 | 15 | TRBV19 | - | CASAVGGPRAGELFF | TGTGCCAGTGCCGTCGGAGGCCCGCGTGCCGGGGAGCTGTTTTTT
- | TRBJ2-3 | 16 | TRBV5-6 | - | CASSPWTWGGTDTQYF | TGTGCCAGCAGCCCCTGGACTTGGGGAGGAACAGATACGCAGTATTTT
- | TRBJ1-6 | 18 | TRBV5-3 | TRBD1 | CARSLAPGTGGTDSPLHF | TGTGCCAGAAGCTTGGCCCCCGGGACAGGGGGTACTGATTCACCCCTCCACTTT
- | TRBJ2-6 | 16 | TRBV10-1 | - | CASSAGTLSGANVLTF | TGCGCCAGCAGTGCGGGAACCCTCTCTGGGGCCAACGTCCTGACTTTC